This entry lists 26 T cell receptor beta chains sequenced from one sample in a study of blood T cells in healthy people across ages. Combining a sample-barcoded 5' primer with a J-beta primer mix, a second PCR ran for roughly 7 to 12 cycles. TCRdb used MiXCR to reprocess the 5' RACE reads, holding one entry per CDR3 protein. The sample holds about 290,000 distinct CDR3 sequences, roughly 27% seen once. The sample was blood. The source of these receptors is a woman in her 70s in good health.

The J gene is TRBJ2-1, the V gene TRBV29-1; D remains unclear. V was clipped by 2 bases and J by 0 bases, with 8 bases between them. CDR3 length equals 14 residues. CDR1 SQVTM and CDR2 ANQGSEA come from the germline V gene. DNA of the CDR3: TGCAGCGTTGAACTGCGGAGCTCCTACAATGAGCAGTTCTTC. This codes for CSVELRSSYNEQFF.

V gene TRBV6-6 combines with J gene TRBJ2-1; possibly TRBD1 for D (6 bases). Germline lookup yields CDR1 MNHNY and CDR2 SVGAGI (reference sequence). V lost 10 bases and J 4 bases, leaving 11 bases between the germline ends. The CDR3 has 12 residues. The CDR3 reads CATGTFYNEQFF. DNA of the CDR3: TGTGCCACCGGGACATTTTACAATGAGCAGTTCTTC.

The V and J genes are TRBV2 and TRBJ2-4; D remains unclear. The length of the CDR3 is 14 residues. Per germline, CDR1 SNHLY and CDR2 FYNNEI. V was trimmed by 6 bases and J by 0 bases, leaving 9 bases between them. The CDR3, as DNA: TGTGCCAGCAGAGAGACCCTAGCCAAAAACATTCAGTACTTC. Its translation: CASRETLAKNIQYF.

The chain couples TRBV7-2 to TRBJ2-1; 8 positions agree with TRBD2. After removal of 6 bases from V and 6 bases from J, the junction contained 4 bases not matched to a gene. The V gene's germline CDR1 is SGHTA and CDR2 FQGNSA. The CDR3 is 13 residues long. This CDR3 is CASRDGTSNEQFF. The CDR3 nucleotides are TGTGCCAGCAGGGACGGGACTAGCAATGAGCAGTTCTTC.

This clonotype was seen at least ten times. The chain combines TRBV28 with TRBJ1-1, with D perhaps matching TRBD1 (5 bases). The germline V and J ends were trimmed by 2 bases and 0 bases, with 13 bases remaining between them. This CDR3 contains 16 residues. Germline V gene sequence: CDR1 MDHEN, CDR2 SYDVKM. For the CDR3, the DNA is TGTGCCAGCAGTTTAGGGGCAGGGTCGGTGAACACTGAAGCTTTCTTT. This codes for CASSLGAGSVNTEAFF. Full variable domain (remainder filled in from reference TRBV28 and TRBJ1-1): DVKVTQSSRYLVKRTGEKVFLECVQDMDHENMFWYRQDPGLGLRLIYFSYDVKMKEKGDIPEGYSVSREKKERFSLILESASTNQTSMYLCASSLGAGSVNTEAFFGQGTRLTVV.

The chain uses TRBV2 and TRBJ2-5; D tentatively reads TRBD1 or TRBD2 (5 bases each). CDR3 length equals 15 residues. Germline V gives CDR1 SNHLY, CDR2 FYNNEI. V was trimmed by 5 bases and J by 5 bases, leaving 18 bases between them. The CDR3 DNA follows: TGTGCCAGCAGTCTTCCGGGACCCCAGCGGGAGACCCAGTACTTC. It yields the protein CASSLPGPQRETQYF.

This clonotype was counted only a few times. It may be a read error: a sequence one base away is much more abundant. The chain employs TRBV28 and TRBJ1-4, with 7 bases aligning to TRBD1. CDR3 size: 16 residues. Germline V gene sequence: CDR1 MDHEN, CDR2 SYDVKM. After removal of 5 bases from V and 6 bases from J, the junction contained 12 bases not matched to a gene. The CDR3 loop is CASSPYATGKDEKLFF. In DNA, the CDR3 is TGTGCCAGCAGTCCCTACGCGACAGGGAAGGATGAAAAACTGTTTTTT.

Ten or more counts support this clonotype. The chain carries TRBV11-2 and TRBJ2-1; tentatively, D is TRBD1 or TRBD2 (6 bases each). The V end lost 5 bases, the J end lost 2 bases, and 13 bases lay between the germline ends. The CDR3 sequence is 15 residues long. Germline V gene sequence: CDR1 SGHAT, CDR2 FQNNGV. The CDR3 DNA sequence: TGTGCCAGCAGCCGAGAGGGGGGAACCTACAATGAGCAGTTCTTC. This translates into CASSREGGTYNEQFF.

This clonotype was counted only a few times. The chain links TRBV12-3 or TRBV12-4 to TRBJ2-1; D is tentatively TRBD1 or TRBD2 (5 bases each). V lost 4 bases to trimming and J lost 1 base, with 23 bases between them. CDR3 length: 19 amino acids. The CDR3 loop reads CASSSPRRGAGTSYNEQFF. For the CDR3, the DNA is TGTGCCAGCAGTTCCCCCCGTAGGGGCGCAGGGACGTCCTACAATGAGCAGTTCTTC.

The chain recombines TRBV7-9 with TRBJ2-5; unclear D gene. Germline CDR1 and CDR2: SEHNR and FQNEAQ (reference sequence). CDR3 size: 15 residues. The V end was cut by 2 bases, the J end by 1 base, with 11 bases between. DNA for the CDR3: TGTGCCAGCAGCTTAAAGGGCGCTATCCAAGAGACCCAGTACTTC. Translation: CASSLKGAIQETQYF.

The chain is built from TRBV11-2 and TRBJ1-5; D gene ambiguous. Trimming cost V 5 bases and J 5 bases, with 25 bases left between them. The CDR3 extends over 18 amino acids. Germline lookup yields CDR1 SGHAT and CDR2 FQNNGV. The DNA for the CDR3 is TGTGCCAGCAGCCCCTCGGCCGGGTCCGGGAGGGTCCATCAGCCCCAGCATTTT. Its protein is CASSPSAGSGRVHQPQHF.

This clonotype was detected many times. CDR3 loop: CASTSAAVTNYGYTF. The CDR3 bases are TGTGCCAGCACCTCGGCGGCGGTTACTAACTATGGCTACACCTTC. The chain joins TRBV28 to TRBJ1-2; D is ambiguous. V lost 7 bases to trimming and J lost 0 bases, with 15 bases between them. Germline V CDR1 and CDR2: MDHEN, SYDVKM. This CDR3 has 15 amino acids.

The rearrangement joins TRBV5-1 to TRBJ1-1; 8 nucleotides align to TRBD1. The V segment lost 3 bases and the J segment 1 base; nucleotides outside the gene matches: 11. This CDR3 spans 17 amino acids. Looked up from germline, CDR1 is SGHRS and CDR2 is YFSETQ. The CDR3 coding sequence is TGCGCCAGCAGCTCCCGGCCCCCCGGGACAGGGAACACTGAAGCTTTCTTT. It is translated as CASSSRPPGTGNTEAFF. The full variable domain, in which reference TRBV5-1 and TRBJ1-1 provide the parts outside the CDR3, is KAGVTQTPRYLIKTRGQQVTLSCSPISGHRSVSWYQQTPGQGLQFLFEYFSETQRNKGNFPGRFSGRQFSNSRSEMNVSTLELGDSALYLCASSSRPPGTGNTEAFFGQGTRLTVV.

V and J are TRBV12-3 or TRBV12-4 and TRBJ2-3, with D possibly being TRBD2 (6 bases). With 2 bases removed from V and 6 bases from J, the gap between germline ends came to 27 bases. CDR3 length: 19 amino acids. The CDR3 region is CASSLTPRGTEIFRDTQYF. Written as DNA, the CDR3 is TGTGCCAGCAGTTTAACCCCTCGCGGGACGGAGATTTTTAGGGATACGCAGTATTTT.

The chain joins TRBV12-3 or TRBV12-4 to TRBJ2-3, with TRBD2 as a possible D gene (6 bases). The ends were cut back, 3 bases at V and 6 bases at J, with 13 bases in the middle. CDR3 length: 14 residues. Here the CDR3 DNA reads TGTGCCAGCAGTTTCCCGGGAGTGCGTGATACGCAGTATTTT. As protein: CASSFPGVRDTQYF.

About this clonotype itself: Because the CDR3 is missing its conserved closing phenylalanine or tryptophan, this is likely a read error. The genes are TRBV6-2 or TRBV6-3 and TRBJ2-5, with 9 bases identical to TRBD2. The trim removed 5 bases at V and 3 bases at J, leaving 7 bases unmatched. The germline CDR1 and CDR2 sequences are MNHEY and SVGEGT. The CDR3 runs 15 residues. Here the CDR3 DNA reads TGTGCCAGCAGTCCTGGCATAGCGGGAGAAGAGACCCAGTACCTC. As protein: CASSPGIAGEETQYL.

This clonotype appeared a few times. In DNA, the CDR3 is TGCAGTGCTAGAGATAGAATTAGGGGGGACAGTAACACTGAAGCTTTCTTT. Protein: CSARDRIRGDSNTEAFF. The chain carries TRBV20-1 and TRBJ1-1, with TRBD1 matching over 7 bases. The length of the CDR3 is 17 residues. V lost 0 bases, J lost 2 bases, and 12 bases stayed unmatched. Germline lookup yields CDR1 DFQATT and CDR2 SNEGSKA (reference sequence).

The V call is TRBV18, the J call TRBJ1-2, with unresolved D. Germline lookup yields CDR1 KGHSH and CDR2 LQKENI. Trimming left V 2 bases short and J 3 bases short, with 7 bases between. The CDR3 contains 13 residues. Here the CDR3 DNA reads TGTGCCAGCTCACCAGGGTCGGACTATGGCTACACCTTC. Residues: CASSPGSDYGYTF.

A note on this clonotype: This sequence may be a read error, since a much larger clone differs from it by one base. The chain uses TRBV29-1 and TRBJ2-7; 8 positions agree with TRBD1. Germline V lookup: CDR1 SQVTM, CDR2 ANQGSEA. CDR3 length equals 14 residues. This CDR3 reads CSVTGGPSSCEQYF. The CDR3 DNA reads as TGCAGCGTTACAGGGGGACCGAGCTCCTGCGAGCAGTACTTC.

V usage is TRBV19 and J usage is TRBJ1-1; D is unclear. With 7 bases removed from V and 4 bases from J, the gap between germline ends came to 16 bases. The CDR3 extends over 14 amino acids. Germline CDR1 reads LNHDA; CDR2 reads SQIVND (reference sequence). CDR3 region: CASTQTPGVTEAFF. CDR3 bases: TGTGCCAGTACCCAGACTCCAGGAGTCACTGAAGCTTTCTTT.

This clonotype was seen many times. The CDR3 region has the DNA TGTGCCAGCAGCTTAGGGGTGACTCAAGAGACCCAGTACTTC. Translated: CASSLGVTQETQYF. V and J are TRBV7-6 and TRBJ2-5, with unresolved D. With 1 base removed from V and 2 bases from J, the gap between germline ends came to 8 bases. Germline V lookup: CDR1 SGHVS, CDR2 FNYEAQ. This CDR3 spans 14 amino acids.

This clonotype came up a few times. The rearrangement links TRBV28 to TRBJ2-5, with TRBD2 matching over 14 bases. The trim removed 7 bases at V and 9 bases at J, leaving 19 bases unmatched. CDR1 MDHEN and CDR2 SYDVKM come from the germline V gene. The CDR3 is 18 amino acids. CDR3: CASIPSGTSGSVGAAQYF. The CDR3 nucleotides read TGTGCCAGCATCCCTTCTGGGACTAGCGGGAGTGTAGGTGCGGCCCAGTACTTC.

This clonotype was detected only a few times. This rearrangement joins TRBV6-4 to TRBJ2-7; D is possibly TRBD2 (6 bases). There are 13 residues in the CDR3. V was trimmed by 8 bases and J by 4 bases, leaving 15 bases between them. From germline, CDR1 is MRHNA and CDR2 SNTAGT. CDR3: CASGFGTSYEQYF. CDR3 bases: TGTGCCAGCGGATTCGGGACTTCGTACGAGCAGTACTTC.

This chain connects TRBV20-1 to TRBJ2-7, with 10 bases that match TRBD2. The CDR3 covers 13 residues. Germline values: CDR1 DFQATT, CDR2 SNEGSKA (reference sequence). V lost 2 bases to trimming and J lost 7 bases; unmatched junction nucleotides: 5. The DNA for the CDR3 is TGCAGTGCTAGAAAAAGCGGGAGGGATGAGCAGTACTTC. Protein sequence: CSARKSGRDEQYF.

This clonotype was seen only a few times. J is TRBJ2-7 and V is TRBV20-1; 8 positions agree with TRBD2. The CDR3 loop spans 16 amino acids. The germline V gene encodes CDR1 DFQATT and CDR2 SNEGSKA (reference sequence). The trim removed 2 bases at V and 3 bases at J, leaving 12 bases unmatched. This chain's CDR3 is CSARTLKTSGYYEQYF. As DNA, the CDR3 is TGCAGTGCTAGAACCCTGAAAACTAGCGGATACTACGAGCAGTACTTC.

The CDR3 DNA sequence: TGTGCCAGCAGTTTAAACGACATCTCCTATGGCTACACCTTC. Residues: CASSLNDISYGYTF. The chain employs TRBV12-3 or TRBV12-4 and TRBJ1-2; D unresolved. CDR3 length: 14 amino acids. The V end was cut by 2 bases, the J end by 4 bases, with 11 bases between.